Listed below are T cell receptor beta chains from one sample, sequenced in a study of blood T cell repertoires in COVID-19. Profiling relied on immunoSEQ multiplex PCR, and the TCRdb table lists in-frame clones only, not all of them. This sample has a few hundred thousand clones, with around 88% found just once. The sample consisted of PBMCs or T cells enriched from blood (not recorded which). The receptors stem from a woman between 45 and 60 years old with acute COVID-19. Both conserved end residues are part of each CDR3. D genes are given only for firm matches.

j_call,v_call,d_call,cdr3_aa,cdr3_nt
TRBJ1-2,TRBV28,TRBD1,CASSPGTGVYGYTF,TGTGCCAGCAGCCCCGGGACAGGGGTCTATGGCTACACCTTC
TRBJ2-7,TRBV27,-,CASSSLLGQTIYEQYF,TGTGCCAGCAGTTCCCTCCTAGGACAGACTATCTACGAGCAGTACTTC
TRBJ2-7,TRBV9,TRBD2,CASSVQAGGSYEQYF,TGTGCCAGCAGCGTCCAAGCGGGAGGAAGCTACGAGCAGTACTTC
TRBJ1-4,TRBV19,-,CASSSGRRNEKLFF,TGTGCCAGTAGTTCAGGCCGACGGAATGAAAAACTGTTTTTT
TRBJ2-7,TRBV30,-,CAWSQSPQRQYF,TGTGCCTGGAGTCAGTCCCCCCAGCGGCAGTACTTC
TRBJ2-1,TRBV7-9,-,CASSLGAFGGLGSYNEQFF,TGTGCCAGCAGCTTAGGGGCCTTCGGGGGGCTCGGATCCTACAATGAGCAGTTCTTC
TRBJ2-7,TRBV6-5,TRBD2,CASMGLAGSYEQYF,TGTGCCAGTATGGGACTAGCGGGCTCCTACGAGCAGTACTTC
TRBJ2-2,TRBV28,-,CASSLDYTGELFF,TGTGCCAGCAGTTTAGACTACACCGGGGAGCTGTTTTTT
TRBJ2-7,TRBV7-8,TRBD2,CASSLPPTLAGLGYEQYF,TGTGCCAGCAGCTTACCACCGACTCTAGCGGGGTTAGGCTACGAGCAGTACTTC
TRBJ1-1,TRBV18,TRBD1,CASSTLGTGDTEAFF,TGTGCCAGCTCAACTTTGGGAACAGGGGACACTGAAGCTTTCTTT